This T cell receptor beta chain emerged from a study of spatial heterogeneity in lung cancer. Broader study findings: Tumors with more nonsynonymous mutations had more expanded intratumoral alpha and beta TCRs.

TCRdb processed the 5' RACE reads anew with MiXCR; each CDR3 protein has one entry. The sample includes 14,000 or so distinct CDR3 sequences, 4% to 5% of them seen just once. The CDR3 is made up of 14 amino acids. Trimming left V 2 bases short and J 4 bases short, with 14 bases between. The germline V gene has CDR1 DFQATT and CDR2 SNEGSKA (reference sequence). In its sample, this clonotype was seen many times. Its target is not known. The time point is: sample taken at primary tumor resection. The V and J genes are TRBV20-1 and TRBJ2-5; D may be TRBD2 (5 bases). The source material was lung tumor tissue, sampled at surgery. This TCR came from a female donor with early-stage non-small cell lung cancer. CDR3 in amino acids: CSARTLTGGETQYF. CDR3 nucleotide sequence: TGCAGTGCTAGAACCCTTACTGGAGGAGAGACCCAGTACTTC.